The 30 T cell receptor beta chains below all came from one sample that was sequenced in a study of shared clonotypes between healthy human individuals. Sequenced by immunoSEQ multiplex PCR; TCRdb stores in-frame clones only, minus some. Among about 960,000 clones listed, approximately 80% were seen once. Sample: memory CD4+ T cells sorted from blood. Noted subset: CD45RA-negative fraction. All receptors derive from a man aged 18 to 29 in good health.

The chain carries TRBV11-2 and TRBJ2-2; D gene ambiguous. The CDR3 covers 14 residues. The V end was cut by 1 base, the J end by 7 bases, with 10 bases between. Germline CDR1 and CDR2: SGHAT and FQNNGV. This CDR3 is CASSLGQDLGELFF. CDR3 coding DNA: TGTGCCAGCAGCTTAGGGCAGGACCTCGGGGAGCTGTTTTTT.

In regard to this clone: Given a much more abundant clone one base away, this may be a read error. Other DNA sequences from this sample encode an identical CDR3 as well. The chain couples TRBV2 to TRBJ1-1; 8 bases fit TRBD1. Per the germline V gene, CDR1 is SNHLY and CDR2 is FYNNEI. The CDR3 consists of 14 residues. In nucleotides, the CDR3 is TGTGCTAGCAGTGCTGACAGGGGGAACACTGAAGCTTTCTTT. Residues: CASSADRGNTEAFF.

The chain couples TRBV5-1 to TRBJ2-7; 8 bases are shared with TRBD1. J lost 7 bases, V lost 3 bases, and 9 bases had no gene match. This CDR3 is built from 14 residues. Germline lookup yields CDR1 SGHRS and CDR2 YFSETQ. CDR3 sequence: CASSSAQGAQEQYF. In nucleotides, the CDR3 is TGCGCCAGCAGCTCGGCGCAGGGGGCTCAAGAGCAGTACTTC.

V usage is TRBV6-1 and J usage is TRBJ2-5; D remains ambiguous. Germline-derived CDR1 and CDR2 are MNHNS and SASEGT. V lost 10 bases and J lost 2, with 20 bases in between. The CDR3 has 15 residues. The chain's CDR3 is CATRIGPDPQETQYF. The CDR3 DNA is TGTGCCACCCGAATAGGACCCGATCCTCAAGAGACCCAGTACTTC.

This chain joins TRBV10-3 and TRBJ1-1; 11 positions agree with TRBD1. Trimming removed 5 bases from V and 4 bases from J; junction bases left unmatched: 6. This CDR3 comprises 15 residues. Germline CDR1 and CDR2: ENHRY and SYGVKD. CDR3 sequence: CAISSGQGAITEAFF. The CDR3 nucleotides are TGTGCCATCAGTAGCGGACAGGGGGCGATCACTGAAGCTTTCTTT.

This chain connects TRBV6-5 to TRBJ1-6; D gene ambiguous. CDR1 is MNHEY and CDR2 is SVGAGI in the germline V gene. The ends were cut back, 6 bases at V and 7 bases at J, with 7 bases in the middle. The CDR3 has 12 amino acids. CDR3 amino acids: CASSPLNSPLHF. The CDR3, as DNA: TGTGCCAGCAGCCCCCTCAATTCACCCCTCCACTTT.

CDR3 bases: TGTGCCAGCAGCCAATCCAGGGTCTCTGGGGCCAACGTCCTGACTTTC. It codes for CASSQSRVSGANVLTF. This chain links TRBV14 with TRBJ2-6; tentatively, D is TRBD1 (5 bases). Deletions cut 2 bases from V and 0 bases from J, with 8 bases between. The CDR3 runs 16 residues. Per the germline V gene, CDR1 is SGHDN and CDR2 is FVKESK.

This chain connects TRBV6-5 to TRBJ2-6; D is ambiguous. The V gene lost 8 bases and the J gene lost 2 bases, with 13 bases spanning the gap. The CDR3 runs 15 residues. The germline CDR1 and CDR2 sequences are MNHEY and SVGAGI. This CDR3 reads CASGLRSTGANVLTF. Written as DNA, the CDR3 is TGTGCCAGCGGCCTCAGGTCGACTGGGGCCAACGTCCTGACTTTC.

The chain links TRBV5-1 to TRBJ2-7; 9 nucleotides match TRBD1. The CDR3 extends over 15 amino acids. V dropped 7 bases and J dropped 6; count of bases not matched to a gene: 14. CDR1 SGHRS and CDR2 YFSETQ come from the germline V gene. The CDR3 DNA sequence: TGCGCCAGCTCCCTCGGGGACAGGGTAATAGGCGAGCAGTACTTC. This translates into CASSLGDRVIGEQYF.

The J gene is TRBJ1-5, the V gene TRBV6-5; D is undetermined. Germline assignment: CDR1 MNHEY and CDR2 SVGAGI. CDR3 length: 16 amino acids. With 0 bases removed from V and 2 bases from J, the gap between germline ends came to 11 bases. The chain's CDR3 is CASSYSNPGGNQPQHF. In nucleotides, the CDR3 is TGTGCCAGCAGTTACTCGAACCCGGGCGGCAATCAGCCCCAGCATTTT.

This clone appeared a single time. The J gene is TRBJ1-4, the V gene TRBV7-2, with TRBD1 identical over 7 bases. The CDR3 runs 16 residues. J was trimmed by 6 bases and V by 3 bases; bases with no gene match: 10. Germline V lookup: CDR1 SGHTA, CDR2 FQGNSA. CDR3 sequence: CASSFGPTGSDEKLFF. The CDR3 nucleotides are TGTGCCAGCAGCTTTGGGCCGACAGGGAGTGATGAAAAACTGTTTTTT.

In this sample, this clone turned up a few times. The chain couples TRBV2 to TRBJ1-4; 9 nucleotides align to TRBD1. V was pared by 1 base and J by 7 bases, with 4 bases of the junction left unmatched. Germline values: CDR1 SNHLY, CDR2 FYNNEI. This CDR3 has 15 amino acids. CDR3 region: CASSEGGTGTEKLFF. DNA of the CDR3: TGTGCCAGCAGTGAAGGCGGGACAGGGACTGAAAAACTGTTTTTT.

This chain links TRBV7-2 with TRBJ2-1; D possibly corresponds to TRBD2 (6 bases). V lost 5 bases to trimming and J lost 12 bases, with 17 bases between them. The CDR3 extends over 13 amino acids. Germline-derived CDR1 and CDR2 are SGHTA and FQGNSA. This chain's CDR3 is CASSPRASEGQFF. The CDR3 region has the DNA TGTGCCAGCAGCCCCCGCGCCTCGGAGGGGCAGTTCTTC. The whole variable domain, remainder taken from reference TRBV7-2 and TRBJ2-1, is GAGVSQSPSNKVTEKGKDVELRCDPISGHTALYWYRQSLGQGLEFLIYFQGNSAPDKSGLPSDRFSAERTGGSVSTLTIQRTQQEDSAVYLCASSPRASEGQFFGPGTRLTVL.

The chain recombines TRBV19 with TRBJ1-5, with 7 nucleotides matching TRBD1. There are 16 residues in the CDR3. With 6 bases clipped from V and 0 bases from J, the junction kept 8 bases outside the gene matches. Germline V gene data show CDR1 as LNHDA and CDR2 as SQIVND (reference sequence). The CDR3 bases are TGTGCCAGTAGCGCCGGGACAGCTGATAGCAATCAGCCCCAGCATTTT. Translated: CASSAGTADSNQPQHF.

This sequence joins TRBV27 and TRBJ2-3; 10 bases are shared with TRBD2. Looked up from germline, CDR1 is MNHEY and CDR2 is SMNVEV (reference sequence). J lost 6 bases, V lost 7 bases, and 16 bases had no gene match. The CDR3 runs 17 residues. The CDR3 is CASNLVGLAGDKDTQYF. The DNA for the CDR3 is TGTGCCAGCAACCTAGTGGGGCTAGCGGGAGATAAGGATACGCAGTATTTT.

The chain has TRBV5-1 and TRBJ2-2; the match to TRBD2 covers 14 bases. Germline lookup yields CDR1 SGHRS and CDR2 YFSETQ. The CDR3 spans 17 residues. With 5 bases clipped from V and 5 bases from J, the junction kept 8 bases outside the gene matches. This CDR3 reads CASRPTSGRGKTGELFF. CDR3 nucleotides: TGCGCCAGCAGGCCGACTAGCGGGAGGGGAAAAACCGGGGAGCTGTTTTTT.

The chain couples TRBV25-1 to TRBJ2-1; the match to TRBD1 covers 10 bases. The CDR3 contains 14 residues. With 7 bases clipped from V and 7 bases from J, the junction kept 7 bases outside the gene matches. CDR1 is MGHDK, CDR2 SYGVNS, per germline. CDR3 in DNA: TGTGCCAGCATGCGGACAGGGGGTATGAATGAGCAGTTCTTC. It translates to CASMRTGGMNEQFF.

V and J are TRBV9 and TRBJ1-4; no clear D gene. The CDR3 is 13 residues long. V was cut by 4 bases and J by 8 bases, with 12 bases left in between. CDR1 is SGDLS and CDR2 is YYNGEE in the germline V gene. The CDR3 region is CASSRDGREKLFF. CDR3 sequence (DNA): TGTGCCAGCAGCCGAGACGGGAGAGAAAAACTGTTTTTT.

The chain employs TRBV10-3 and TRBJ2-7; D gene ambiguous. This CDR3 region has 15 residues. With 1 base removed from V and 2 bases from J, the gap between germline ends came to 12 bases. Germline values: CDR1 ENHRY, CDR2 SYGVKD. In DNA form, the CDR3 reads TGTGCCATCAGTGAGTTCACGGTGGGAACCTACGAGCAGTACTTC. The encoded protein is CAISEFTVGTYEQYF.

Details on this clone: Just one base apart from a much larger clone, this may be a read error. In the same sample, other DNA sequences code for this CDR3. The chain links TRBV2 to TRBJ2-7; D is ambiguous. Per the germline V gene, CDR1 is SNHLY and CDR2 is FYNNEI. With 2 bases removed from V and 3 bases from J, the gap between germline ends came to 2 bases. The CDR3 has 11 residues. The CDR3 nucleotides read TGTGCCAGCAGTGAACTCTACGAGCAGTACTTC. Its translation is CASSELYEQYF.

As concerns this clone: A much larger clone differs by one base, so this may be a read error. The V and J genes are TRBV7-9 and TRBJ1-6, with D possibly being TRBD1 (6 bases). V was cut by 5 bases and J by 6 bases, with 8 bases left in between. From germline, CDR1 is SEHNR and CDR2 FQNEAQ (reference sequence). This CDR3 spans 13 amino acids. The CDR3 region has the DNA TGTGCCAGCAGCCAGGACAGTAATTCACCCCTCCACTTT. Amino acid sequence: CASSQDSNSPLHF.

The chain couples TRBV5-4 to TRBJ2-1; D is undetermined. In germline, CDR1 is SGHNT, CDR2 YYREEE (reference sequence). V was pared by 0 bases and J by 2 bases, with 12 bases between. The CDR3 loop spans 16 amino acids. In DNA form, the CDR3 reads TGTGCCAGCAGCTTGGCTGGCCTCGAAGCCTACAATGAGCAGTTCTTC. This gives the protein CASSLAGLEAYNEQFF.

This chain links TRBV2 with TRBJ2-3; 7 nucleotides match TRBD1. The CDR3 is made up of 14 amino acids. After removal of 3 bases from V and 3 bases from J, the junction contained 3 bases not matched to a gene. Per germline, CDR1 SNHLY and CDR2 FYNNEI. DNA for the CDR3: TGTGCCAGCAGTGATGGCAGGGGGACAGATACGCAGTATTTT. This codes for CASSDGRGTDTQYF.

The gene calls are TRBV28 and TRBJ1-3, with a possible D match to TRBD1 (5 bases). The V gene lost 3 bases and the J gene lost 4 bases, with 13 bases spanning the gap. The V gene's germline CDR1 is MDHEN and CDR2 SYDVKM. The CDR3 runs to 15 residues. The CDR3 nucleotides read TGTGCCAGCAGTTTCTCGAGGGGCGACGGAAACACCATATATTTT. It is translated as CASSFSRGDGNTIYF.

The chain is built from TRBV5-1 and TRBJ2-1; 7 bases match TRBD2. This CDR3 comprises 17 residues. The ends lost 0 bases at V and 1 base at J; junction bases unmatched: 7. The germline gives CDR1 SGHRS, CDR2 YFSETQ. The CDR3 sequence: CASSLARASGSYNEQFF. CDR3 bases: TGCGCCAGCAGCTTGGCCAGAGCTAGCGGATCCTACAATGAGCAGTTCTTC.

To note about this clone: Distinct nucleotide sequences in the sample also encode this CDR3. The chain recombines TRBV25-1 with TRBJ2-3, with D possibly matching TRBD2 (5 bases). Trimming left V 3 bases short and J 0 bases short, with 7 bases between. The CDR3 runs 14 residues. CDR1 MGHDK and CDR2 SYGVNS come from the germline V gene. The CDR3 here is CASSDRGSTDTQYF. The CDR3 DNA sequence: TGTGCCAGCAGTGACCGGGGAAGCACAGATACGCAGTATTTT.

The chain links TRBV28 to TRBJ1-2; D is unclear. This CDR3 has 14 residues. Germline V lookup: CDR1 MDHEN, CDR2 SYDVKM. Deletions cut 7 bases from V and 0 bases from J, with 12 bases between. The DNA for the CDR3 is TGTGCCAGCAACCGACAACGATCTAACTATGGCTACACCTTC. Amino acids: CASNRQRSNYGYTF.

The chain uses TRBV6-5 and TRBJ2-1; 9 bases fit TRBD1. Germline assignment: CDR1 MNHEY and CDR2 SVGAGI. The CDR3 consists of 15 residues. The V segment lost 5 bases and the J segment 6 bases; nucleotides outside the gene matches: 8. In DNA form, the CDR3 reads TGTGCCAGCAGTCCCCAAGGACAGGGGAGCAATGAGCAGTTCTTC. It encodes CASSPQGQGSNEQFF.

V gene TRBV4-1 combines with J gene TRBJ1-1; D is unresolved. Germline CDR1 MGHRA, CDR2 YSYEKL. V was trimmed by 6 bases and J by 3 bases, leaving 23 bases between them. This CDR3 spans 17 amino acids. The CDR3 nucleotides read TGCGCCAGCAGGAAAGGAACAGCGAAAGTAAAGGACACTGAAGCTTTCTTT. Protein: CASRKGTAKVKDTEAFF.

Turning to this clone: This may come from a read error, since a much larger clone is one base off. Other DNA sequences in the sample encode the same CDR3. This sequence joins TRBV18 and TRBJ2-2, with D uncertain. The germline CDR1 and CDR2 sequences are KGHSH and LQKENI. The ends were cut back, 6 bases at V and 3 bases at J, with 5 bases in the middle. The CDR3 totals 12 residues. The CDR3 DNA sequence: TGTGCCAGCTCTCCTGACACCGGGGAGCTGTTTTTT. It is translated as CASSPDTGELFF. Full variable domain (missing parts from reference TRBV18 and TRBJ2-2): NAGVMQNPRHLVRRRGQEARLRCSPMKGHSHVYWYRQLPEEGLKFMVYLQKENIIDESGMPKERFSAEFPKEGPSILRIQQVVRGDSAAYFCASSPDTGELFFGEGSRLTVL.